This T cell receptor beta chain is from a study of control samples from healthy donors and cancer patients. Generated by immunoSEQ multiplex PCR, the TCRdb table keeps only in-frame clones and is missing some. The data show around 68,000 clones, with approximately 84% seen just once and 2.9% held by the top ten. V lost 1 base and J lost 0, with 10 bases in between. Germline CDR1 reads SGHTA; CDR2 reads FQGNSA. The CDR3 has 17 residues. The rearrangement uses TRBV7-2 and TRBJ2-6; D tentatively fits TRBD1 or TRBD2 (6 bases each). Sequencing was carried out using PBMCs. This TCR was sampled from a woman aged 45-59 years with lung cancer. Written as DNA, the CDR3 is TGTGCCAGCAGCTTAGACGGGGGCCCCTCTGGGGCCAACGTCCTGACTTTC. Amino acids: CASSLDGGPSGANVLTF.